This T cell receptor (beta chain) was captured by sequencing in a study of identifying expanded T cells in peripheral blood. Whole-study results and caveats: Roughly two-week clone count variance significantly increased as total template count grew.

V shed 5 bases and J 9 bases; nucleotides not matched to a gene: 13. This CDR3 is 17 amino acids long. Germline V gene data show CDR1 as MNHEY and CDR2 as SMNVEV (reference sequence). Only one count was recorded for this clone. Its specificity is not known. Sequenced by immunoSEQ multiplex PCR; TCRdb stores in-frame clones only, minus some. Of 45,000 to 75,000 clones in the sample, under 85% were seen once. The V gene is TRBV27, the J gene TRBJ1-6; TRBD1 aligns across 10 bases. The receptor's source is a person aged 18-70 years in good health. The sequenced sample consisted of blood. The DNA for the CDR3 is TGTGCCAGCAGTAAGGCAATAATGACAGGGGGCAGTTCACCCCTCCACTTT. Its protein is CASSKAIMTGGSSPLHF.